One T cell receptor (beta chain) is described in this entry. The data belong to a study of blood T cell repertoires in COVID-19. Study as a whole: PBMCs, B-cell-depleted T cells, or T cells were the source of the cDNA or gDNA that made up the material.

Per the authors' pipeline: It was from reference gene primer amplification that nucleated cell counts were estimated. Sequencing was performed with immunoSEQ multiplex PCR; in TCRdb, only in-frame clones are kept and a portion is missing. From that table come the V and J calls and clone size; the DNA was used to work out D and trimming. The table has tens of thousands of clones, roughly 72% seen once. V lost 4 bases and J lost 10; bases outside the gene matches: 6. The CDR3 consists of 12 residues. Sequencing was done on a sample of peripheral blood. The source is a woman between 45 and 65 years old with active or convalescent COVID-19. The chain uses TRBV12-3 or TRBV12-4 and TRBJ2-7, with TRBD1 identical over 8 bases. CDR3 region: CASSSRDRIQYF. CDR3 DNA: TGTGCCAGCAGTTCCCGGGACAGGATTCAGTACTTC.